The rows below give T cell receptor beta chains drawn from one sample of a study of CD8 T cells in ankylosing spondylitis. TCRdb used MiXCR to reprocess the 5' RACE reads, holding one entry per CDR3 protein. The data show some 800,000 distinct CDR3 sequences, over 9.5% seen once. Sequencing was carried out using blood, either unsorted or a sorted T cell fraction (not recorded which). The receptors were gathered from a male donor with ankylosing spondylitis. Both conserved end residues are part of each CDR3. Fields, in order: J gene, V gene, clone size, D gene, CDR3 DNA, CDR3 protein. D genes are given only for firm matches. Rows may omit the clone size; those that give it use once, few, many or a size class.

TRBJ2-4,TRBV20-1,few,NA,TGCAGTGCCCTTGACAGATCCAAAAACATTCAGTACTTC,CSALDRSKNIQYF
TRBJ2-3,TRBV28,few,NA,TGTGCCAGCAGTACCCCGGGCCCGCTTACAGATACGCAGTATTTT,CASSTPGPLTDTQYF
TRBJ1-1,TRBV6-1,NA,NA,TGTGCCAGCAGTCGGAGGGACGCTAACACTGAAGCTTTCTTT,CASSRRDANTEAFF
TRBJ2-3,TRBV5-4,few,NA,TGTGCCAGCAGCCCTCGAGCCGCTCCAGATACGCAGTATTTT,CASSPRAAPDTQYF
TRBJ2-5,TRBV11-2,NA,TRBD2,TGTGCCAGCAGCTTAGACCCCTCGGGGGGAGGGTGGGAGACCCAGTACTTC,CASSLDPSGGGWETQYF
TRBJ2-1,TRBV5-1,NA,NA,TGCGCCAGCAGCTTGGTCGTAGCGACCAAGTCCTCCTACAATGAGCAGTTCTTC,CASSLVVATKSSYNEQFF
TRBJ2-3,TRBV5-1,NA,TRBD2,TGCGCCAGCAGCTTAGGACTAGCGGGGGGCGTCACAGATACGCAGTATTTT,CASSLGLAGGVTDTQYF
TRBJ2-7,TRBV6-1,NA,NA,TGTGCCAGCAGTGAAGGACCCGGCTACTACGAGCAGTACTTC,CASSEGPGYYEQYF
TRBJ2-1,TRBV4-2,many,TRBD2,TGTGCCAGCAGCCACGGACTAGCGGGGGACTACAATGAGCAGTTCTTC,CASSHGLAGDYNEQFF
TRBJ1-3,TRBV5-1,few,NA,TGCGCCAGCAGCTTGTGGGGGGCTGATGGAAACACCATATATTTT,CASSLWGADGNTIYF
TRBJ2-2,TRBV28,few,TRBD1,TGTGCCAGCACCCTAGACAGGGGGCCGGACACCGGGGAGCTGTTTTTT,CASTLDRGPDTGELFF
TRBJ2-3,TRBV6-2/TRBV6-3,NA,NA,TGTGCCAGCAGCGCAACCCCGGGGGCCACAGATACGCAGTATTTT,CASSATPGATDTQYF